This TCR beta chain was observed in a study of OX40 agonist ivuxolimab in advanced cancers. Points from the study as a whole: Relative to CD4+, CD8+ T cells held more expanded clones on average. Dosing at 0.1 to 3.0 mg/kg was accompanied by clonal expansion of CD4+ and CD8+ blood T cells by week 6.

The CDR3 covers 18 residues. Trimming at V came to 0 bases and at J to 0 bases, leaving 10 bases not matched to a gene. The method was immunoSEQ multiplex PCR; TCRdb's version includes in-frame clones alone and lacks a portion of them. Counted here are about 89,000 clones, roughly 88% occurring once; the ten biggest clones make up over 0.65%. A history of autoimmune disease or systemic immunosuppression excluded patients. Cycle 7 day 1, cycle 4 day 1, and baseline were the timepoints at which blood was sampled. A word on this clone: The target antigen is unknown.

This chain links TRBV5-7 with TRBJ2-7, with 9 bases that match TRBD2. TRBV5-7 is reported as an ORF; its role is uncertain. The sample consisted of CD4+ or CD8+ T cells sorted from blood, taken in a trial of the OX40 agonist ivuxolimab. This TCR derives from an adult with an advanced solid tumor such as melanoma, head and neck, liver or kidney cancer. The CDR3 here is CASSLVIAGEYLSYEQYF. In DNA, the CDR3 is TGTGCCAGCAGCTTGGTTATAGCGGGGGAATATCTCTCCTACGAGCAGTACTTC.